This T cell receptor (beta chain) was obtained from a study of T cell clonotyping in hematopoietic cell transplantation. Study-wide results and caveats: Recipient TCR diversity dropped after transplant; expanded clonotypes rose from day 30 to 180.

Sequencing was performed with immunoSEQ multiplex PCR; in TCRdb, only in-frame clones are kept and a portion is missing. Seen here are approximately 20,000 clones, approximately 79% observed once, and the top ten hold approximately 15%. This clone showed up just once. Its antigen is as yet unknown. Trimming removed 6 bases from V and 5 bases from J, with 19 bases in between. CDR3 length equals 15 residues. Germline CDR1 and CDR2: ENHRY and SYGVKD. The sequence derives from a man in his 60s in good health. Some clones in this sample may be carry-over from other donors' samples. This chain uses TRBV10-3 with TRBJ2-5; TRBD1 might be the D (5 bases). What was sequenced was peripheral blood mononuclear cells. In nucleotides, the CDR3 is TGTGCCATCAGAGACAGTAGACTCCGTCGGGAGACCCAGTACTTC. Encoded protein: CAIRDSRLRRETQYF.